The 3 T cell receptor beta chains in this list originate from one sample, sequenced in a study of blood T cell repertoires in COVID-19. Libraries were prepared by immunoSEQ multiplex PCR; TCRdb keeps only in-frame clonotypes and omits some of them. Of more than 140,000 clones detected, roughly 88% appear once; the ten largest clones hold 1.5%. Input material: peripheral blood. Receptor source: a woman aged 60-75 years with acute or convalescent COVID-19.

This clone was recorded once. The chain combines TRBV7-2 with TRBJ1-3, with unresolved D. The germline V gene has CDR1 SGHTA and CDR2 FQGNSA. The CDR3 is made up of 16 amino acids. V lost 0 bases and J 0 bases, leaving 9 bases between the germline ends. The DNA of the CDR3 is TGTGCCAGCAGCTTAGCTGGCCGACACTCTGGAAACACCATATATTTT. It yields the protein CASSLAGRHSGNTIYF.

CDR3 nucleotides: TGTGCCAGCAGCCCAGACAGGAAAAGAGGTCCCTCGAACACCGGGGAGCTGTTTTTT. It encodes CASSPDRKRGPSNTGELFF. The rearrangement uses TRBV7-8 and TRBJ2-2; TRBD1 might be the D (6 bases). Germline V lookup: CDR1 SGHVS, CDR2 FQNEAQ. The length of the CDR3 is 19 residues. V shed 5 bases and J shed 0 bases, with 22 bases lying between them.

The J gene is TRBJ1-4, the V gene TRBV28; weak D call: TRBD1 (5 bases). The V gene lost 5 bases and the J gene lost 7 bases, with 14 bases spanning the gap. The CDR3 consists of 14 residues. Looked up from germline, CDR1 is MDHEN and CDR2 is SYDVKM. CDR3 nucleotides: TGTGCCAGCAGTATCAGGGATTTTAGTGAAAAACTGTTTTTT. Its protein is CASSIRDFSEKLFF.